The next 7 T cell receptor beta chains were all read from a single sample in a study of shared clonotypes between healthy human individuals. The repertoire was sequenced with immunoSEQ multiplex PCR; TCRdb's copy has only in-frame clones and lacks some. The sample consists of more than 1.2 million clones, less than 99% of them appearing once. Material: naive CD4+ T cells sorted from blood. Subset noted: CD45RA+ positively selected. Receptor source: a man aged 25-45 years in good health.

V gene TRBV28 combines with J gene TRBJ2-4; weak D call: TRBD2 (6 bases). CDR3 length: 16 residues. Germline CDR1 MDHEN, CDR2 SYDVKM. The V end was cut by 5 bases, the J end by 9 bases, with 23 bases between. The CDR3 sequence: CASSTQGAGSNGIQYF. The CDR3 DNA sequence: TGTGCCAGCAGTACGCAGGGAGCGGGCTCAAACGGCATTCAGTACTTC. The whole variable domain, remainder taken from reference TRBV28 and TRBJ2-4, is DVKVTQSSRYLVKRTGEKVFLECVQDMDHENMFWYRQDPGLGLRLIYFSYDVKMKEKGDIPEGYSVSREKKERFSLILESASTNQTSMYLCASSTQGAGSNGIQYFGAGTRLSVL.

This clone was counted once. The same CDR3 can be traced to other DNA sequences in this sample. V is TRBV28 and J is TRBJ2-1; 8 bases line up with TRBD1. V dropped 4 bases and J dropped 3; count of bases not matched to a gene: 5. The CDR3 consists of 15 residues. Germline V gene data show CDR1 as MDHEN and CDR2 as SYDVKM. This chain's CDR3 is CASSSRDRYYNEQFF. Here the CDR3 DNA reads TGTGCCAGCAGTTCCCGGGACAGGTACTACAATGAGCAGTTCTTC.

This clone was observed once. The chain combines TRBV6-1 with TRBJ2-1; the match to TRBD2 covers 7 bases. This CDR3 contains 15 residues. The germline V gene has CDR1 MNHNS and CDR2 SASEGT. V lost 4 bases to trimming and J lost 2 bases; unmatched junction nucleotides: 5. As DNA, the CDR3 is TGTGCCAGCAGTGTTCGAGCGGGAACCTACAATGAGCAGTTCTTC. Its translation is CASSVRAGTYNEQFF.

The chain joins TRBV11-2 to TRBJ1-3; D ambiguous. The V and J ends lost 1 base and 0 bases respectively, with 7 bases between them. This CDR3 region has 15 residues. Looked up from germline, CDR1 is SGHAT and CDR2 is FQNNGV. For the CDR3, the DNA is TGTGCCAGCAGCTTAGCCCCAGCCTCTGGAAACACCATATATTTT. Protein product: CASSLAPASGNTIYF.

The rearrangement joins TRBV4-1 to TRBJ2-7; 11 bases line up with TRBD2. Per germline, CDR1 MGHRA and CDR2 YSYEKL. This CDR3 region has 16 residues. The J segment lost 6 bases and the V segment lost 2 bases, leaving 9 bases of the junction unmatched. CDR3 DNA sequence: TGCGCCAGCAGCCAAAGAATATCCCTAGCGGGAGGCGAGCAGTACTTC. It is translated as CASSQRISLAGGEQYF.

The chain joins TRBV7-9 to TRBJ2-7; 8 positions match TRBD1. This CDR3 spans 16 amino acids. V dropped 1 base and J dropped 4; count of bases not matched to a gene: 9. Germline lookup yields CDR1 SEHNR and CDR2 FQNEAQ (reference sequence). The CDR3 DNA sequence: TGTGCCAGCAGCTTAGGGTCAGGGGGCCTTAGGTACGAGCAGTACTTC. As protein: CASSLGSGGLRYEQYF.

The CDR3 nucleotides are TGTGCCAGCAGCTTGGTTCGCGGGAGCGCCTACGAGCAGTACTTC. This codes for CASSLVRGSAYEQYF. The rearrangement uses TRBV5-4 and TRBJ2-7; 7 nucleotides match TRBD2. The CDR3 totals 15 residues. The V and J ends lost 0 bases and 2 bases, in that order; junction bases with no gene match: 5. The V gene's germline CDR1 is SGHNT and CDR2 YYREEE (reference sequence).